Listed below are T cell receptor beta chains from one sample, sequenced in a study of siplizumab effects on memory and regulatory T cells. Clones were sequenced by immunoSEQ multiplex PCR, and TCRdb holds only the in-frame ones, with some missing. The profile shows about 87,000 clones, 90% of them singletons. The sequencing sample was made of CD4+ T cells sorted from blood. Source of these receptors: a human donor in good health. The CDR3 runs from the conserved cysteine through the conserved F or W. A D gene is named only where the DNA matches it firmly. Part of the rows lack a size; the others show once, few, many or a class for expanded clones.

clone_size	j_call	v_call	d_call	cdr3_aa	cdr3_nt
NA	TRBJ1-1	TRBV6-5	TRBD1	CASSYIQGRTEAFF	TGTGCCAGCAGTTACATACAGGGGAGGACTGAAGCTTTCTTT
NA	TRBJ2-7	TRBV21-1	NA	CASSKGAGVSYEQYF	TGTGCCAGCAGCAAAGGGGCAGGGGTATCCTACGAGCAGTACTTC
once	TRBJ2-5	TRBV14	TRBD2	CASSQDRLAGVIKETQYF	TGTGCCAGCAGCCAAGATAGGCTAGCGGGAGTAATAAAAGAGACCCAGTACTTC
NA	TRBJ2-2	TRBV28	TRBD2	CASRRGGLAGGTGGELFF	TGTGCCAGCAGACGGGGGGGACTAGCGGGAGGGACCGGCGGGGAGCTGTTTTTT
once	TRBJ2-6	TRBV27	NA	CASGRRFSGANVLTF	TGTGCCAGCGGGCGGCGGTTCTCTGGGGCCAACGTCCTGACTTTC
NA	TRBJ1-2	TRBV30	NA	CAWSTSAAESGYTF	TGTGCCTGGAGTACCTCAGCGGCCGAAAGCGGCTACACCTTC
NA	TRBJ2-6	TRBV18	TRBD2	CASSAELAGGSGANVLTF	TGTGCCAGCTCAGCCGAACTAGCGGGGGGCTCTGGGGCCAACGTCCTGACTTTC
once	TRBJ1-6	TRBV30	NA	CAWSPDHNSPLHF	TGTGCCTGGAGTCCCGACCATAATTCACCCCTCCACTTT
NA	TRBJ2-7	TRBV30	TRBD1	CAGEAGQDYEQYF	TGTGCCGGAGAGGCGGGACAGGACTACGAGCAGTACTTC
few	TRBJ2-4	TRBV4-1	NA	CASSQWPGARENIQYF	TGCGCCAGCAGCCAATGGCCCGGGGCGAGGGAAAACATTCAGTACTTC
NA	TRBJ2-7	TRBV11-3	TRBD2	CASSPNGGYEQYF	TGTGCCAGCAGCCCCAACGGGGGGTACGAGCAGTACTTC
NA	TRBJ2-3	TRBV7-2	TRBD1	CASSFTGESTDTQYF	TGTGCCAGCAGCTTTACAGGGGAGAGCACAGATACGCAGTATTTT
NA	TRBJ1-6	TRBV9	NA	CASSVGEGSPLHF	TGTGCCAGCAGCGTAGGAGAGGGGTCACCCCTCCACTTT
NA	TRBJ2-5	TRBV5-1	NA	CASSRLLAGGGETQYF	TGCGCCAGCAGCCGCCTACTAGCAGGAGGAGGGGAGACCCAGTACTTC
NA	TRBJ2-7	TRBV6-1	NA	CASSRGHHYEQYF	TGTGCCAGCAGTCGGGGCCATCACTACGAGCAGTACTTC
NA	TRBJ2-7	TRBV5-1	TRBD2	CASSLAAGLAAYEQYF	TGCGCCAGCAGCTTGGCCGCAGGGCTAGCGGCCTACGAGCAGTACTTC
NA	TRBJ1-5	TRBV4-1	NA	CASSPGVLVSGNQPQHF	TGCGCCAGCAGCCCAGGCGTACTAGTTAGTGGCAATCAGCCCCAGCATTTT
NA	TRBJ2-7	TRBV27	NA	CASSRFQGEQYF	TGTGCCAGCAGTCGTTTCCAGGGCGAGCAGTACTTC